This T cell receptor (beta chain) stems from a study of blood T cell repertoires in COVID-19. Germline values: CDR1 MGHRA, CDR2 YSYEKL. V lost 0 bases and J lost 2; bases outside the gene matches: 7. This CDR3 has 17 amino acids. TCRdb keeps only in-frame clones here, not all; method: immunoSEQ multiplex PCR. The data contain tens of thousands of clones, approximately 80% of them seen just once; the ten biggest clones take up roughly a sixth. The sequence was collected from a human donor in a cohort sampled during active COVID-19. The chain carries TRBV4-1 and TRBJ1-3, with 7 bases lining up with TRBD1. The specimen sequenced was peripheral blood. The CDR3 sequence: CASSQEGAGGPGNTIYF. The CDR3, as DNA: TGCGCCAGCAGCCAAGAGGGGGCAGGGGGGCCTGGAAACACCATATATTTT.